Below are 8 T cell receptor beta chains sequenced from a single sample in a study of regulatory T cells in long-lasting Graves disease. As to time point: persistent/refractory GD, antithyroid drugs over 5 years with positive TRAb. From RNA extracted from PBMCs, the TCR library was made. Library construction for TCR beta used iRepertoire HTBI primers and Arm-PCR of CDR3 regions. TCRdb itself ran the multiplex PCR reads through MiXCR, one entry per CDR3 protein. The sample lists about 430,000 distinct CDR3 sequences, around 20% seen once, with around an eighth in the top ten. This specimen was peripheral blood mononuclear cells (PBMCs), taken when the disease was refractory, from a patient treated with antithyroid drugs. The source of these receptors is a female donor with Graves disease.

This clonotype was counted between two and nine times. The rearrangement links TRBV15 to TRBJ2-7, with D perhaps TRBD2 (6 bases). Per the germline V gene, CDR1 is LNHNV and CDR2 is YYDKDF (reference sequence). The ends were cut back, 0 bases at V and 7 bases at J, with 13 bases in the middle. CDR3 length equals 14 residues. CDR3 nucleotides: TGTGCCACCAGCAGAGATCTCGGGGGTTGGGAGCAGTACTTC. Protein: CATSRDLGGWEQYF.

CDR3 DNA: TGTGCCAGCAGCTTTATAGACCACTACGAGCAGTACTTC. This encodes CASSFIDHYEQYF. The chain recombines TRBV7-9 with TRBJ2-7; D remains unclear. From germline, CDR1 is SEHNR and CDR2 FQNEAQ (reference sequence). The CDR3 has 13 residues. V was shortened by 3 bases and J by 3 bases, with 9 bases between the two germline ends.

This clonotype came up many times. The chain combines TRBV2 with TRBJ1-2; D is uncertain. CDR1 is SNHLY and CDR2 is FYNNEI in the germline V gene. V was shortened by 6 bases and J by 2 bases, with 10 bases between the two germline ends. CDR3 size: 13 residues. The CDR3, as DNA: TGTGCCAGCAGGCGGACGGACAACTATGGCTACACCTTC. It specifies CASRRTDNYGYTF.

The chain carries TRBV25-1 and TRBJ1-2; D is possibly TRBD1 (6 bases). The length of the CDR3 is 15 residues. Deletions cut 3 bases from V and 0 bases from J, with 11 bases between. Germline V lookup: CDR1 MGHDK, CDR2 SYGVNS. CDR3 in amino acids: CASSDRTAANYGYTF. The CDR3 bases are TGTGCCAGCAGTGATAGGACAGCTGCTAACTATGGCTACACCTTC.

V usage is TRBV7-9 and J usage is TRBJ2-2, with D possibly being TRBD2 (5 bases). Trimming took 2 bases from V and 6 from J, leaving 10 bases between them. Germline CDR1 SEHNR, CDR2 FQNEAQ (reference sequence). The CDR3 totals 14 residues. The CDR3 DNA reads TGTGCCAGCAGCTTACATTTGAGGGCCGGGGAGCTGTTTTTT. It specifies CASSLHLRAGELFF. The full variable domain, rest sourced from reference TRBV7-9 and TRBJ2-2, is DTGVSQNPRHKITKRGQNVTFRCDPISEHNRLYWYRQTLGQGPEFLTYFQNEAQLEKSRLLSDRFSAERPKGSFSTLEIQRTEQGDSAMYLCASSLHLRAGELFFGEGSRLTVL.

This clonotype has more than one count but fewer than ten. The chain is built from TRBV20-1 and TRBJ1-5; 8 bases map to TRBD1. Germline CDR1 is DFQATT and CDR2 is SNEGSKA (reference sequence). This CDR3 is 18 amino acids long. Losses at the gene ends were 0 bases for V and 0 bases for J; bases not matched to a gene: 10. The CDR3 DNA is TGCAGTGCTAGAGAGCTGGGACAGGAGGGAACTAGCAATCAGCCCCAGCATTTT. Amino acid sequence: CSARELGQEGTSNQPQHF.

This clonotype turned up a few times. This chain's CDR3 is CASRSGVGNTEAFF. The CDR3 DNA sequence: TGTGCCAGCAGGTCAGGGGTGGGGAACACTGAAGCTTTCTTT. The chain uses TRBV27 and TRBJ1-1; possibly TRBD1 for D (6 bases). The V gene lost 6 bases and the J gene lost 1 base, with 12 bases spanning the gap. This CDR3 spans 14 amino acids. Looked up from germline, CDR1 is MNHEY and CDR2 is SMNVEV (reference sequence).

This clonotype was recorded at least ten times. The rearrangement uses TRBV6-2 or TRBV6-3 and TRBJ1-1; TRBD1 is a possible D gene (5 bases). In germline, CDR1 is MNHEY, CDR2 SVGEGT. The V and J ends lost 6 bases and 7 bases respectively, with 18 bases between them. This CDR3 has 14 amino acids. CDR3 sequence (DNA): TGTGCCAGCAGCCCCGGTCTAGGGGCTGGTGAAGCTTTCTTT. It encodes CASSPGLGAGEAFF.